A single sample gave rise to the 8 T cell receptor beta chains below, sequenced in a study of spatial heterogeneity in lung cancer. MiXCR, run by TCRdb on the 5' RACE reads, gives a single entry per CDR3 protein. The sample has 35,000 to 45,000 distinct CDR3 sequences, roughly 8% seen once. The time point here: blood at routine non-recurrence follow-up after resection. Source: PBMCs, taken at follow-up. These TCRs come from a male donor with early-stage non-small cell lung cancer.

This clonotype is judged medium-sized. V and J are TRBV2 and TRBJ1-1; D ambiguous. Germline-derived CDR1 and CDR2 are SNHLY and FYNNEI. The CDR3 length is 11 residues. V was clipped by 5 bases and J by 1 base, with 2 bases between them. The CDR3: CASSQNTEAFF. The CDR3 DNA is TGTGCCAGCAGTCAGAACACTGAAGCTTTCTTT.

The rearrangement links TRBV10-3 to TRBJ1-2; D is unresolved. V lost 6 bases to trimming and J lost 1 base, with 6 bases between them. Germline CDR1 is ENHRY and CDR2 is SYGVKD. The length of the CDR3 is 12 residues. The CDR3 nucleotides are TGTGCCATCAGCCCTAATAACTATGGCTACACCTTC. Protein product: CAISPNNYGYTF.

This clonotype was counted many times. The chain links TRBV6-2 or TRBV6-3 to TRBJ1-1; D is ambiguous. CDR1 and CDR2 from the germline V gene are MNHEY and SVGEGT. The CDR3 loop spans 12 amino acids. Trimming pared 6 bases from V and 11 bases from J, leaving 16 bases between. CDR3 in amino acids: CASSSGSWEAFF. The DNA for the CDR3 is TGTGCCAGCAGCTCGGGGAGCTGGGAGGCTTTCTTT.

This clonotype was picked up many times. This chain uses TRBV29-1 with TRBJ2-5; 7 bases agree with TRBD1. The CDR3 runs to 14 residues. V shed 0 bases, J shed 6 bases, and the junction held 7 bases outside the gene matches. The V gene's germline CDR1 is SQVTM and CDR2 ANQGSEA. CDR3 sequence (DNA): TGCAGCGTTGAAGATGCGCAGGGGGAACAGACCCAGTACTTC. Translation gives CSVEDAQGEQTQYF.

Comment on this clonotype: One end of the junction varies from germline; a read error may be responsible. The rearrangement joins TRBV13 to TRBJ2-1; D gene ambiguous. Germline-derived CDR1 and CDR2 are PRHDT and FYEKMQ (reference sequence). CDR3 size: 16 residues. CDR3 amino acids: CVSSLGTPGRINEQFF. DNA for the CDR3: TGTGTCAGCAGCTTAGGTACCCCGGGCAGAATCAATGAGCAGTTCTTC.

At least ten counts were recorded for this clonotype. This chain connects TRBV29-1 to TRBJ1-4; a possible D gene is TRBD1 (5 bases). This CDR3 has 12 residues. Trimming stripped 6 bases from V and 4 bases from J, with 9 bases between. Per germline, CDR1 SQVTM and CDR2 ANQGSEA. CDR3 protein: CSVADSNEKLFF. Written as DNA, the CDR3 is TGCAGCGTCGCCGACAGTAATGAAAAACTGTTTTTT.

The sample holds many counts of this clonotype. This chain joins TRBV5-1 and TRBJ1-5; the D gene is possibly TRBD1 (5 bases). Germline values: CDR1 SGHRS, CDR2 YFSETQ. Trimming left V 2 bases short and J 0 bases short, with 9 bases between. CDR3 length: 15 amino acids. The CDR3 DNA reads as TGCGCCAGCAGCTTATGGGGGAATAGCAATCAGCCCCAGCATTTT. Its translation: CASSLWGNSNQPQHF.

This clonotype came up many times. This chain joins TRBV5-1 and TRBJ1-1; D ambiguous. The V end was cut by 2 bases, the J end by 3 bases, with 17 bases between. Germline values: CDR1 SGHRS, CDR2 YFSETQ. There are 16 residues in the CDR3. The CDR3 protein is CASSFGEYALYTEAFF. The CDR3 DNA follows: TGCGCCAGCAGCTTCGGGGAATATGCGTTGTACACTGAAGCTTTCTTT.